The next 3 T cell receptor beta chains were all read from a single sample in a study of blood T cell repertoires in COVID-19. Some clones are missing from TCRdb's copy, which holds only in-frame ones; the method was immunoSEQ multiplex PCR. The sample carries 270,000 or so clones, less than 90% recorded once. Source material: peripheral blood. The receptors were sampled from a human donor in a cohort sampled during active COVID-19.

The chain carries TRBV12-3 or TRBV12-4 and TRBJ1-1; D not certain. V was shortened by 6 bases and J by 5 bases, with 13 bases between the two germline ends. The CDR3 is 13 amino acids. DNA of the CDR3: TGTGCCAGCAGCCGGGGAGGTCGGACTGAAGCTTTCTTT. This translates into CASSRGGRTEAFF.

The chain carries TRBV7-8 and TRBJ2-5; D may be TRBD2 (6 bases). This CDR3 is built from 15 residues. V was pared by 1 base and J by 5 bases, with 14 bases between. Germline CDR1 reads SGHVS; CDR2 reads FQNEAQ. This CDR3 is CASSLEFRRAETQYF. The CDR3 DNA sequence: TGTGCCAGCAGCTTAGAGTTCCGGAGGGCGGAGACCCAGTACTTC.

This chain joins TRBV6-6 and TRBJ1-1; no definite D call. Germline loops: CDR1 MNHNY, CDR2 SVGAGI (reference sequence). The CDR3 spans 14 residues. V lost 7 bases, J lost 2 bases, and 14 bases lay in between. The CDR3 sequence: CASTHSEGNTEAFF. The CDR3, as DNA: TGTGCCAGCACCCACTCAGAGGGCAACACTGAAGCTTTCTTT.